Listed below are T cell receptor beta chains from one sample, sequenced in a study of blood T cells in healthy people across ages. TCRdb re-derived calls from the 5' RACE reads in MiXCR, one entry per CDR3 protein. The table shows 800,000 to 900,000 distinct CDR3 sequences, with around 68% occurring only once. Sequenced material: blood. Every receptor here comes from a man aged 30-40 years in good health. The CDR3 runs from the conserved cysteine through the conserved F or W. Each record gives: V gene, D gene, clone size, J gene, CDR3 DNA, CDR3 protein. A D gene is named only where the DNA matches it firmly. Some rows mark clone size as missing; the rest say once, few, many or name a class of expanded clone.

TRBV7-3	.	.	TRBJ2-4	TGTGCCAGCAGCTTAAATGGCAGGGCCCAGCAGTACTTC	CASSLNGRAQQYF
TRBV7-9	.	.	TRBJ2-1	TGTGCCAGCAGCTCAAGCTGGAATGAGCAGTTCTTC	CASSSSWNEQFF
TRBV7-2	.	few	TRBJ2-5	TGTGCCAGCATGAGTGGGCCAACGACCCAGTACTTC	CASMSGPTTQYF
TRBV27	.	.	TRBJ2-3	TGTGCCAGCAGTTTTCTCCGGGACCCGGCTGCAGATACGCAGTATTTT	CASSFLRDPAADTQYF
TRBV20-1	TRBD1	.	TRBJ1-5	TGCAGTGCCATTAACAGGGGGAATCAGCCCCAGCATTTT	CSAINRGNQPQHF
TRBV6-5	.	.	TRBJ2-7	TGTGCCAGCAGTTACGCCCCGGGGTCGAGCGAGCAGTACTTC	CASSYAPGSSEQYF
TRBV7-2	.	once	TRBJ1-1	TGTGCCAGCAGCCAGCTGGGGCGCATGAACACTGAAGCTTTCTTT	CASSQLGRMNTEAFF
TRBV9	TRBD1	.	TRBJ2-7	TGTGCCAGCAGCGTAGAGGGGACAGGGGGTAACGAGCAGTACTTC	CASSVEGTGGNEQYF
TRBV25-1	.	.	TRBJ2-7	TGTGTCAGCAGTGCGGGTACAGGGTACGAGCAGTACTTC	CVSSAGTGYEQYF
TRBV20-1	TRBD2	.	TRBJ2-7	TGCAGTGCTAGAGATCCGGCCCTAGCGGAGGGAGTCTACGAGCAGTACTTC	CSARDPALAEGVYEQYF
TRBV5-1	.	.	TRBJ2-5	TGCGCCAGCAGCATAACAGGATACCAAGAGACCCAGTACTTC	CASSITGYQETQYF
TRBV7-2	TRBD2	.	TRBJ2-3	TGTGCCAGCAGCTCCGGACTAGCGGGGGGGCCGTTAACAGATACGCAGTATTTT	CASSSGLAGGPLTDTQYF
TRBV27	.	once	TRBJ2-2	TGTGCCAGCAGAAGCGGGACAGGGAACACCGGGGAGCTGTTTTTT	CASRSGTGNTGELFF
TRBV5-4	.	.	TRBJ2-7	TGTGCCAGCAGCTTGGGAAGGGAAGACGGCGAGCAGTACTTC	CASSLGREDGEQYF
TRBV7-2	.	.	TRBJ2-7	TGTGCCAGCAGCTTTCCTCCGAGGACCGACGAGCAGTACTTC	CASSFPPRTDEQYF
TRBV7-2	TRBD2	.	TRBJ2-3	TGTGCCAGCAGCCCTGGGACTAGCGGGGGGACTTACGGAGATACGCAGTATTTT	CASSPGTSGGTYGDTQYF
TRBV12-3/TRBV12-4	TRBD1	few	TRBJ2-7	TGTGCCAGCAGTTCCAGGGGACAGGGGGCTTACGAGCAGTACTTC	CASSSRGQGAYEQYF
TRBV27	TRBD1	once	TRBJ2-1	TGTGCCAGCAGCCCTCGTGGGACAGGGGACAATGAGCAGTTCTTC	CASSPRGTGDNEQFF
TRBV28	.	.	TRBJ1-2	TGTGCCAGCAGAGCTACGGGGCATTCCTATGGCTACACCTTC	CASRATGHSYGYTF
TRBV3-1	.	.	TRBJ2-5	TGTGCCAGCAGCCAAGGTGTGGGGAACCAAGAGACCCAGTACTTC	CASSQGVGNQETQYF
TRBV18	TRBD1	.	TRBJ1-2	TGTGCCAGCTCTCAAACAGGGGACCGGGCTCATGGCTACACCTTC	CASSQTGDRAHGYTF
TRBV10-3	.	.	TRBJ1-1	TGTGCCATCAGTGAGGTACCAGAACTTGAAGCTTTCTTT	CAISEVPELEAFF
TRBV6-6	.	.	TRBJ2-1	TGTGCCAGCAGTTACACCGGACAGTCCCAGTTCTTC	CASSYTGQSQFF
TRBV21-1	.	.	TRBJ2-1	TGTGCCAGCAGCATGAGGGTTTCCTACAATGAGCAGTTCTTC	CASSMRVSYNEQFF
TRBV6-5	.	.	TRBJ2-5	TGTGCCAGCAGTTACGAGCCAGCACAAGAGACCCAGTACTTC	CASSYEPAQETQYF
TRBV27	.	few	TRBJ2-6	TGTGCCAGCAGTTTGGCAGAGTTTGGTTTCTCTGGGGCCAACGTCCTGACTTTC	CASSLAEFGFSGANVLTF
TRBV4-1	TRBD2	once	TRBJ2-1	TGCGCCAGCAGCCAAGAAAAGCGGGGGGGTTACAATGAGCAGTTCTTC	CASSQEKRGGYNEQFF
TRBV4-3	.	many	TRBJ2-6	TGTGCCAGCAGCCAAGAGGCAGGCTCTGGGGCCAACGTCCTGACTTTC	CASSQEAGSGANVLTF
TRBV7-2	TRBD1	.	TRBJ1-6	TGTGCCAGCAGCTCCCGGGACAGCCGTAATTCACCCCTCCACTTT	CASSSRDSRNSPLHF
TRBV4-3	.	.	TRBJ1-6	TGCGCCAGCAGCCAACTCCTAGAGGGGGATTCACCCCTCCACTTT	CASSQLLEGDSPLHF
TRBV6-2/TRBV6-3	.	.	TRBJ2-1	TGTGCCAGCAGTTACGTACTAGCAAACAATGAGCAGTTCTTC	CASSYVLANNEQFF
TRBV12-3/TRBV12-4	.	.	TRBJ1-2	TGTGCCAGCAGTTTTATTTCTAACTATGGCTACACCTTC	CASSFISNYGYTF
TRBV12-3/TRBV12-4	TRBD2	.	TRBJ2-5	TGTGCCAGCAGTGGGGGGGGGAAATGGGAGACCCAGTACTTC	CASSGGGKWETQYF
TRBV4-2	.	few	TRBJ1-1	TGTGCCAGCAGCGCTGGACAGTTATTGAACACTGAAGCTTTCTTT	CASSAGQLLNTEAFF
TRBV20-1	.	once	TRBJ2-3	TGCAGTGCTAAGGGACTTGGAACAGATACGCAGTATTTT	CSAKGLGTDTQYF
TRBV7-2	TRBD2	.	TRBJ2-6	TGTGCCAGCCCGCGTGGGGGGGGATACTCTGGGGCCAACGTCCTGACTTTC	CASPRGGGYSGANVLTF
TRBV20-1	.	.	TRBJ2-7	TGCAGTGCTAGTTCGACTTCCGGGGCCTACGAGCAGTACTTC	CSASSTSGAYEQYF
TRBV13	.	.	TRBJ1-4	TGTGCCAGCAGCCACGGACAGTATAATGAAAAACTGTTTTTT	CASSHGQYNEKLFF
TRBV3-1	.	.	TRBJ2-5	TGTGCCAGCAGATCCACCCTGGACAGCCAAGAGACCCAGTACTTC	CASRSTLDSQETQYF
TRBV12-3/TRBV12-4	.	.	TRBJ2-7	TGTGCCAGCATGTTTTCTCCTAACGAGCAGTACTTC	CASMFSPNEQYF
TRBV9	.	.	TRBJ2-5	TGTGCCAGCAGCGTAGCGGCGGCCGCAGAAGAGACCCAGTACTTC	CASSVAAAAEETQYF
TRBV20-1	TRBD1	few	TRBJ1-1	TGCAGTGCACCTACAGGGGCAACTGAAGCTTTCTTT	CSAPTGATEAFF
TRBV7-2	TRBD1	once	TRBJ2-1	TGTGCCAGCAGTCGAGAAGGGGGCTGGGATGAGCAGTTCTTC	CASSREGGWDEQFF
TRBV20-1	.	few	TRBJ2-7	TGCCGCGGGGGACAGTACTACGAGCAGTACTTC	CRGGQYYEQYF
TRBV20-1	TRBD2	.	TRBJ2-1	TGCAGTGCTCGTGGACTAGAAATTCATGAGCAGTTCTTC	CSARGLEIHEQFF
TRBV29-1	.	.	TRBJ1-2	TGCAGCTTAAGGACAGTCAAGGGCGACACCTTC	CSLRTVKGDTF
TRBV5-6	.	.	TRBJ2-7	TGTGCCAGCAGCTGGGAACTGGCTACCTACGAGCAGTACTTC	CASSWELATYEQYF
TRBV12-3/TRBV12-4	TRBD1	.	TRBJ2-5	TGTGCCAGCAGCGAGGGGGCCCCACGCCCGTACTTC	CASSEGAPRPYF
TRBV20-1	TRBD1	.	TRBJ2-6	TGCAGTGCTGGACCGGACAGGGCGGGGGCCAACGTCCTGACTTTC	CSAGPDRAGANVLTF
TRBV9	.	once	TRBJ1-2	TGTGCCAGCAGCGTACACGAGGAGCGGGTGGGGTATGGCTACACCTTC	CASSVHEERVGYGYTF
TRBV12-3/TRBV12-4	TRBD2	few	TRBJ2-5	TGTGCCAGCAGTTTTGGACTAGCGGGGGGGTACCAAGAGACCCAGTACTTC	CASSFGLAGGYQETQYF
TRBV3-1	TRBD2	.	TRBJ2-3	TGTGCCAGCAGCCAAGATTTTCCTAGCGGGGGCCCCACAGATACGCAGTATTTT	CASSQDFPSGGPTDTQYF
TRBV27	.	few	TRBJ2-7	TGTGCCAGCAGTCCCTCGGCGGCGACGAAAGGCGAGCAGTACTTC	CASSPSAATKGEQYF
TRBV4-3	TRBD1	.	TRBJ2-7	TGCGCCAGCAGCCAAGGACAGGGAGCCCACGAGCAGTACTTC	CASSQGQGAHEQYF
TRBV5-1	.	.	TRBJ1-1	TGCGCCAGCAGCTTGGACGGGGCTGAGGTCACTGAAGCTTTCTTT	CASSLDGAEVTEAFF